This T cell receptor (beta chain) is drawn from a study of T cell responses to AZD1222 COVID-19 vaccine. Details on this clone: Its antigen is not identified.

Notes on the study in general: Spike-specific TCR breadth and depth both grew after two AZD1222 doses. Mostly white British, mostly female donors; authors suggested clonal diversity may be underestimated. All repertoire sampling was performed exclusively after the peak T cell response.

Profiling relied on immunoSEQ multiplex PCR, and the TCRdb table lists in-frame clones only, not all of them. Of 130,000 to 150,000 clones listed, approximately 91% are singletons. The receptor was derived from an adult who received the MenACWY meningococcal vaccine as a control. The sequencing here drew on peripheral blood, taken 28 days after the second dose of the MenACWY control vaccine.

CDR3 coding DNA: TGCGCCAGCAGCCAAGATCATAGGACTAGCGGGGGTTACACAGATACGCAGTATTTT. It encodes CASSQDHRTSGGYTDTQYF. The gene calls are TRBV4-3 and TRBJ2-3; 13 positions match TRBD2. J lost 2 bases, V lost 0 bases, and 8 bases had no gene match. The CDR3 loop spans 19 amino acids. Germline V gives CDR1 LGHNA, CDR2 YSLEER.